Each of the 21 T cell receptor beta chains below was sequenced from the same sample in a study of T cell responses to AZD1222 COVID-19 vaccine (dated by TCRdb to about 2021). Read against the paper, the sample's time point label means: baseline before first vaccination. The receptor library was made with the immunoSEQ multiplex PCR assay. In its TCRdb copy, this immuneACCESS table keeps in-frame sequences only and misses some clones. Where compared with another copy, unresolved V genes explain less than half of these, and the others have no known cause. This sample lists 98,000 or so clones; over 75% were detected once. Around 19% of the sample belongs to the ten largest clones. Sample: peripheral blood, taken on day 0 of AZD1222 vaccination. The receptor set was obtained from an adult in good health.

V usage is TRBV15 and J usage is TRBJ1-1; D might be TRBD1 (5 bases). Germline CDR1 LNHNV, CDR2 YYDKDF (reference sequence). V gave up 0 bases and J gave up 7 bases, with 9 bases separating them. This CDR3 region has 13 residues. CDR3 bases: TGTGCCACCAGCAGAGAAGGGGTGGTTGAAGCTTTCTTT. As protein: CATSREGVVEAFF. Full variable domain (missing parts from reference TRBV15 and TRBJ1-1): DAMVIQNPRYQVTQFGKPVTLSCSQTLNHNVMYWYQQKSSQAPKLLFHYYDKDFNNEADTPDNFQSRRPNTSFCFLDIRSPGLGDTAMYLCATSREGVVEAFFGQGTRLTVV.

J is TRBJ1-2 and V is TRBV19; D unresolved. The CDR3 spans 12 residues. Germline V gene lookup returns CDR1 LNHDA and CDR2 SQIVND (reference sequence). V was trimmed by 3 bases and J by 8 bases, leaving 10 bases between them. CDR3: CASSIMGIGYTF. CDR3 DNA: TGTGCCAGTAGTATTATGGGCATCGGCTACACCTTC. The variable domain in full, completed from reference TRBV19 and TRBJ1-2, reads DGGITQSPKYLFRKEGQNVTLSCEQNLNHDAMYWYRQDPGQGLRLIYYSQIVNDFQKGDIAEGYSVSREKKESFPLTVTSAQKNPTAFYLCASSIMGIGYTFGSGTRLTVV.

The rearrangement links TRBV7-8 to TRBJ2-3, with 8 bases identical to TRBD2. The junction had 8 bases not matched to a gene; V was cut back by 2 bases and J by 7 bases. Per the germline V gene, CDR1 is SGHVS and CDR2 is FQNEAQ. The CDR3 loop spans 15 amino acids. Here the CDR3 reads CASSLTDGGANTQYF. The DNA for the CDR3 is TGTGCCAGCAGCTTAACCGACGGGGGGGCGAATACGCAGTATTTT.

There are a few counts of this clone. Other DNA sequences in the sample encode the same CDR3. The V and J genes are TRBV2 and TRBJ2-3; the D is unclear. V was pared by 0 bases and J by 0 bases, with 10 bases between. This CDR3 region has 16 residues. Per germline, CDR1 SNHLY and CDR2 FYNNEI. CDR3 DNA sequence: TGTGCCAGCAGTGAAGCACCTAGTACTAGCACAGATACGCAGTATTTT. Its translation: CASSEAPSTSTDTQYF.

The CDR3 nucleotides read TGTGCCAGCAGACCAAGACAGGGGACAAACAATGAGCAGTTCTTC. Its translation: CASRPRQGTNNEQFF. The genes are TRBV27 and TRBJ2-1; 8 bases map to TRBD1. CDR3 length: 15 amino acids. J was trimmed by 5 bases and V by 6 bases; bases with no gene match: 9. The V gene's germline CDR1 is MNHEY and CDR2 SMNVEV (reference sequence).

The gene calls are TRBV11-1 and TRBJ1-1; 8 bases align to TRBD1. Germline CDR1 is SGHAT and CDR2 is FQDESV (reference sequence). CDR3 length: 15 residues. V dropped 3 bases and J dropped 1; count of bases not matched to a gene: 4. The CDR3 bases are TGTGCCAGCAGCTTCAGCAGGGGGCGGAACACTGAAGCTTTCTTT. It encodes CASSFSRGRNTEAFF.

V is TRBV6-5 and J is TRBJ1-1, with 8 bases lining up with TRBD1. V was clipped by 4 bases and J by 4 bases; unmatched bases: 2. The CDR3 sequence is 13 residues long. Germline V gene data show CDR1 as MNHEY and CDR2 as SVGAGI. CDR3 sequence (DNA): TGTGCCAGCAGTTCGACAGGGGCCACTGAAGCTTTCTTT. Its protein is CASSSTGATEAFF.

The rearrangement joins TRBV18 to TRBJ2-1; D is unresolved. V was pared by 3 bases and J by 4 bases, with 13 bases between. Germline values: CDR1 KGHSH, CDR2 LQKENI. The CDR3 covers 15 residues. CDR3 in DNA: TGTGCCAGCTCACCCCAGGTGGGCAATTACAATGAGCAGTTCTTC. This translates into CASSPQVGNYNEQFF. The full variable domain, with the rest looked up from reference TRBV18 and TRBJ2-1, is NAGVMQNPRHLVRRRGQEARLRCSPMKGHSHVYWYRQLPEEGLKFMVYLQKENIIDESGMPKERFSAEFPKEGPSILRIQQVVRGDSAAYFCASSPQVGNYNEQFFGPGTRLTVL.

J is TRBJ2-3 and V is TRBV5-1, with a weak D call TRBD2 (5 bases). This CDR3 comprises 15 residues. Germline CDR1 and CDR2: SGHRS and YFSETQ. Trimming pared 0 bases from V and 2 bases from J, leaving 10 bases between. CDR3 region: CASSLVLAPTDTQYF. The CDR3 nucleotides are TGCGCCAGCAGCTTGGTTCTAGCACCCACAGATACGCAGTATTTT.

This clone appeared a few times. The J gene is TRBJ1-5, the V gene TRBV28; no definite D call. The CDR3 has 13 amino acids. V was trimmed by 8 bases and J by 4 bases, leaving 12 bases between them. In germline, CDR1 is MDHEN, CDR2 SYDVKM. The CDR3 here is CASYGRHNQPQHF. The CDR3 DNA reads TGTGCCAGCTACGGACGGCATAATCAGCCCCAGCATTTT.

The chain combines TRBV19 with TRBJ1-2, with TRBD1 matching over 9 bases. Germline loops: CDR1 LNHDA, CDR2 SQIVND (reference sequence). The CDR3 is 18 residues long. V was clipped by 6 bases and J by 0 bases; unmatched bases: 14. The DNA of the CDR3 is TGTGCCAGTAGCCCCGGCCGGGACAGGGCTTTTTCTAACTATGGCTACACCTTC. Its protein is CASSPGRDRAFSNYGYTF.

The CDR3 DNA follows: TGTGCCTCCGCGGGGACTAGACAGGGAGGTGAAAAACTGTTTTTT. It yields the protein CASAGTRQGGEKLFF. The chain carries TRBV19 and TRBJ1-4, with 7 positions matching TRBD1. The CDR3 contains 15 residues. Unmatched junction bases numbered 16, after V lost 11 bases and J lost 7 bases. Germline CDR1 is LNHDA and CDR2 is SQIVND (reference sequence).

The chain recombines TRBV6-4 with TRBJ2-1, with D possibly matching TRBD2 (6 bases). The V gene's germline CDR1 is MRHNA and CDR2 SNTAGT. The CDR3 is made up of 14 amino acids. Trimming stripped 0 bases from V and 7 bases from J, with 10 bases between. CDR3 DNA: TGTGCCAGCAGTGACTCGAGTGGGGGGAATGAGCAGTTCTTC. This sequence encodes CASSDSSGGNEQFF.

Notes on this clone: The sample has other DNA sequences that encode this CDR3 too. The genes are TRBV11-2 and TRBJ2-1; D unresolved. Trimming cost V 4 bases and J 7 bases, with 8 bases left between them. The CDR3 consists of 12 residues. Per the germline V gene, CDR1 is SGHAT and CDR2 is FQNNGV. The CDR3 is CASSSPRNEQFF. CDR3 sequence (DNA): TGTGCCAGCAGCTCCCCGAGGAATGAGCAGTTCTTC. The entire variable domain, with the rest obtained from reference TRBV11-2 and TRBJ2-1, is as follows: EAGVAQSPRYKIIEKRQSVAFWCNPISGHATLYWYQQILGQGPKLLIQFQNNGVVDDSQLPKDRFSAERLKGVDSTLKIQPAKLEDSAVYLCASSSPRNEQFFGPGTRLTVL.

The J gene is TRBJ1-1, the V gene TRBV7-9; tentative D call: TRBD1 (5 bases). The CDR3 has 14 amino acids. Trimming cost V 1 base and J 2 bases, with 8 bases left between them. Per the germline V gene, CDR1 is SEHNR and CDR2 is FQNEAQ (reference sequence). CDR3 sequence (DNA): TGTGCCAGCAGCTTAGGGACACAAAACACTGAAGCTTTCTTT. Its translation is CASSLGTQNTEAFF.

This clone was found once. The rearrangement joins TRBV9 to TRBJ2-1; TRBD2 matches 13 bases. The germline V gene encodes CDR1 SGDLS and CDR2 YYNGEE. The CDR3 loop spans 17 amino acids. J was trimmed by 6 bases and V by 0 bases; bases with no gene match: 6. The CDR3 DNA is TGTGCCAGCAGCGTAGATGTAGGGACTAGCGGGGTCAATGAGCAGTTCTTC. Translated, it gives CASSVDVGTSGVNEQFF. The variable domain in full, completed from reference TRBV9 and TRBJ2-1, reads DSGVTQTPKHLITATGQRVTLRCSPRSGDLSVYWYQQSLDQGLQFLIQYYNGEERAKGNILERFSAQQFPDLHSELNLSSLELGDSALYFCASSVDVGTSGVNEQFFGPGTRLTVL.

The V gene is TRBV7-3, the J gene TRBJ1-1; D unresolved. Germline V gives CDR1 SGHTA, CDR2 FQGTGA. Trimming removed 5 bases at V and 1 base at J, with 8 bases between. This CDR3 has 13 amino acids. The CDR3, as DNA: TGTGCCAGCAGCCCCACCAGGAACACTGAAGCTTTCTTT. Its protein is CASSPTRNTEAFF.

The CDR3 here is CASSDSGTSGGAGEQFF. CDR3 in DNA: TGTGCCAGCAGTGACTCCGGGACTAGTGGGGGGGCAGGTGAGCAGTTCTTC. V usage is TRBV6-4 and J usage is TRBJ2-1; TRBD2 agrees at 8 bases. The junction had 13 bases not matched to a gene; V was cut back by 0 bases and J by 9 bases. The V gene's germline CDR1 is MRHNA and CDR2 SNTAGT. CDR3 length: 17 amino acids.

The CDR3: CASSVDSGGPLYEQYF. CDR3 nucleotides: TGTGCCAGCAGCGTAGATAGCGGGGGGCCGCTCTACGAGCAGTACTTC. The rearrangement links TRBV9 to TRBJ2-7; 10 bases fit TRBD2. V dropped 0 bases and J dropped 3; count of bases not matched to a gene: 6. Germline V gives CDR1 SGDLS, CDR2 YYNGEE. This CDR3 spans 16 amino acids.

This clone was counted a single time. The V call is TRBV7-9, the J call TRBJ2-7; 10 bases fit TRBD1. Losses at the gene ends were 4 bases for V and 2 bases for J; bases not matched to a gene: 5. This CDR3 has 15 amino acids. Looked up from germline, CDR1 is SEHNR and CDR2 is FQNEAQ (reference sequence). The CDR3 DNA sequence: TGTGCCAGCAGCTCGACCGGGACAGGGGCCTACGAGCAGTACTTC. It codes for CASSSTGTGAYEQYF.

This chain uses TRBV6-1 with TRBJ1-2, with D tentatively TRBD1 (5 bases). V was trimmed by 1 base and J by 4 bases, leaving 7 bases between them. Germline V CDR1 and CDR2: MNHNS, SASEGT. This CDR3 is 13 amino acids long. The CDR3 DNA sequence: TGTGCCAGCAGTGAAGAGGGGACCTATGGCTACACCTTC. Translated, it gives CASSEEGTYGYTF.